Listed below are T cell receptor beta chains from one sample, sequenced in a study of PD-L1 blockade in urothelial cancer. The assay was immunoSEQ multiplex PCR, and TCRdb's table has in-frame clones only and misses some. The data hold some 31,000 clones, with 70% to 80% observed a single time. The sample consisted of PBMCs, taken around atezolizumab (anti-PD-L1) treatment. The source of these receptors is a man aged 65-85 years with urothelial cancer. Both conserved end residues are part of each CDR3. A D gene is named only where the DNA matches it firmly. Some rows mark clone size as missing; the rest say once, few, many or name a class of expanded clone.

d_call	clone_size	j_call	v_call	cdr3_nt	cdr3_aa
TRBD1	.	TRBJ2-7	TRBV5-1	TGCGCCAGCAGCCCCTCCGGGACAGGATTCTACGAGCAGTACTTC	CASSPSGTGFYEQYF
.	.	TRBJ1-2	TRBV4-2	TGTGCCAGCAGCCAAGCCGGGGTGGGGTATGGCTACACCTTC	CASSQAGVGYGYTF
TRBD1	.	TRBJ1-1	TRBV6-5	TGTGCCAGCAGTCTGGGACAGGGGATCACTGAAGCTTTCTTT	CASSLGQGITEAFF
.	.	TRBJ1-2	TRBV30	TGTGCCTGGAAGGGGTTCGGCGGAAGGTCTCATAACTATGGCTACACCTTC	CAWKGFGGRSHNYGYTF
.	.	TRBJ1-1	TRBV30	TGTGCCTGGAACTGGGGCGGGGGGACTGAAGCTTTCTTT	CAWNWGGGTEAFF
.	.	TRBJ2-2	TRBV4-1	TGCGCCAGCAGCCAAAGAAAGACGGGAACGAACACCGGGGAGCTGTTTTTT	CASSQRKTGTNTGELFF
.	.	TRBJ1-5	TRBV5-5	TGTGCCAGCAGCTTTCGGGGGGGCTTCGGAGAGCCCCAGCATTTT	CASSFRGGFGEPQHF
TRBD1	.	TRBJ2-5	TRBV2	TGTGCCAGCAGTGCGGGCAGGGGGTGGGCCCAGTACTTC	CASSAGRGWAQYF
TRBD1	.	TRBJ1-2	TRBV30	TGTGCCTGGAGCTGGGGGGTTGGAGGACAGGGGAGCTATGGCTACACCTTC	CAWSWGVGGQGSYGYTF
.	.	TRBJ2-3	TRBV27	TGTGCCAGCAGTTTCCTGTTCACAGATACGCAGTATTTT	CASSFLFTDTQYF
TRBD2	.	TRBJ2-3	TRBV9	TGTGCCAGCAGCGTAGTTAACGGGGGGGCCGGAGATACGCAGTATTTT	CASSVVNGGAGDTQYF
TRBD2	.	TRBJ2-3	TRBV13	TGTGCCAGCAGCTTCCTAGCGGGAGTCCTCCCAGATACGCAGTATTTT	CASSFLAGVLPDTQYF
.	.	TRBJ2-3	TRBV6-6	TGTGCCAGCAGTCCCCGGGAGTTTCAGTATTTT	CASSPREFQYF
TRBD1	once	TRBJ1-1	TRBV27	TGTGCCAGCAGTCCCTGGACAGGGGTGAACACTGAAGCTTTCTTT	CASSPWTGVNTEAFF
TRBD1	.	TRBJ2-7	TRBV5-1	TGCGCCAGCGCCAAAGGGGGCAGGGATGACGAGCAGTACTTC	CASAKGGRDDEQYF
.	.	TRBJ1-6	TRBV12-5	TGTGCTAGTGGTTTTTGGGCTTCACCCCTCCACTTT	CASGFWASPLHF
TRBD1	.	TRBJ2-1	TRBV2	TGTGCCAGCAGTCGGGACAGGGGGATCAATGAGCAGTTCTTC	CASSRDRGINEQFF
TRBD1	few	TRBJ2-5	TRBV4-1	TGCGCCAGCAGCCGAGCCGGGACAGATCTACAAGAGACCCAGTACTTC	CASSRAGTDLQETQYF
.	once	TRBJ1-1	TRBV27	TGTGCCAGCAGTCCCGGGGGAGTGAGGGGCACTGAAGCTTTCTTT	CASSPGGVRGTEAFF
.	.	TRBJ1-4	TRBV29-1	TGCAGCGTTGCCCTAACCCTCAATGAAAAACTGTTTTTT	CSVALTLNEKLFF
TRBD2	once	TRBJ2-1	TRBV9	TGTGCCAGCAGCGTAGGGACTAGCGGGAGGGCCGTCTACAATGAGCAGTTCTTC	CASSVGTSGRAVYNEQFF
TRBD2	.	TRBJ2-5	TRBV6-1	TGTGCCAGCAGTGAACGCGGGAGGGCCGGAGAGACCCAGTACTTC	CASSERGRAGETQYF
.	.	TRBJ2-2	TRBV21-1	TGTGCCAGCAGCGACCGTACAGGACAGGGAAGGAGCACCGGGGAGCTGTTTTTT	CASSDRTGQGRSTGELFF
TRBD2	.	TRBJ2-1	TRBV5-1	TGCGCCAGCAGCCCGGGACTAGCGGCGTCCTACAATGAGCAGTTCTTC	CASSPGLAASYNEQFF
.	.	TRBJ2-1	TRBV10-3	TGTGCCATCAGTGATCGTGGCAGGGACTATGAGCAGTTCTTC	CAISDRGRDYEQFF
TRBD1	.	TRBJ1-2	TRBV6-5	TGTGCCAGCAGCCAAAACAGGGGTGACTATGGCTACACCTTC	CASSQNRGDYGYTF
TRBD2	.	TRBJ2-1	TRBV5-1	TGCGCCAGCAGCTCGCAGATCTCGTTAGCGGGACATTACAATGAGCAGTTCTTC	CASSSQISLAGHYNEQFF
.	.	TRBJ1-3	TRBV7-2	TGTGCCAGCAGCCAGACTGTAACTCCCGGAAACACCATATATTTT	CASSQTVTPGNTIYF
TRBD2	.	TRBJ2-3	TRBV10-1	TGCGCCAGCAGTGAGTCGATAACTAGCGGGTGTGGGGATACGCAGTATTTT	CASSESITSGCGDTQYF
.	.	TRBJ2-5	TRBV19	TGTGCCAGTAGCCAGGGCAACCAAGAGACCCAGTACTTC	CASSQGNQETQYF
.	once	TRBJ2-6	TRBV12-5	TGTGCTAGTGGTTTGGTACGCGGGTCTGGGGCCAACGTCCTGACTTTC	CASGLVRGSGANVLTF
.	.	TRBJ2-7	TRBV9	TGTGCCAGCAGCCCCGGACACGAACGATCCTACGAGCAGTACTTC	CASSPGHERSYEQYF
.	once	TRBJ1-2	TRBV7-2	TGTGCCAGCAGCTTAGGTCAGGGTTTGGGTGGCTACACCTTC	CASSLGQGLGGYTF
.	.	TRBJ2-7	TRBV27	TGTGCCAGCAGTTCGGGGGTGGGTTGGCAGGGACGGCGTCACGAGCAGTACTTC	CASSSGVGWQGRRHEQYF
.	once	TRBJ1-4	TRBV28	TGTGCCAGCAGGCCGGGGGGGCCAACTAATGAAAAACTGTTTTTT	CASRPGGPTNEKLFF
.	.	TRBJ2-1	TRBV5-1	TGCGCCAGCAGCTTGAGGGGTGAGCGGGTGCACAATGAGCAGTTCTTC	CASSLRGERVHNEQFF
.	.	TRBJ2-5	TRBV11-3	TGTGCCAGCAGCACCAACAGTGGGGAGACCCAGTACTTC	CASSTNSGETQYF